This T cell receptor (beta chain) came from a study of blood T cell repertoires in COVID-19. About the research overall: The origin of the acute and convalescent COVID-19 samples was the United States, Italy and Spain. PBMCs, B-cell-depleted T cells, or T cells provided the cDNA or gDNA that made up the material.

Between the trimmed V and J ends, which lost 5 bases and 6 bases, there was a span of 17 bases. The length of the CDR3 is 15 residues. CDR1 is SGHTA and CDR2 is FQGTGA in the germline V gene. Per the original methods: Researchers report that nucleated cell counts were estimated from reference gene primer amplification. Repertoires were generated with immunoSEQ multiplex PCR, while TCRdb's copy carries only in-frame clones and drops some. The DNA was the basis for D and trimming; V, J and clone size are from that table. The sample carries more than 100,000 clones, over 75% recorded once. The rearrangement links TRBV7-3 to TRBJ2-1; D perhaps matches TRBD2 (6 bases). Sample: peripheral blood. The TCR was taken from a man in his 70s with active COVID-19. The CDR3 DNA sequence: TGTGCCAGCAGCGAAAGCTCCCTAGCGAGCAATGAGCAGTTCTTC. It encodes CASSESSLASNEQFF.